The rows below give T cell receptor beta chains drawn from one sample of a study of radiation and T cells in renal cell carcinoma. TCRdb keeps only in-frame clones here, not all; method: immunoSEQ multiplex PCR. The sample lists more than 120,000 clones; 65% to 90% were seen once. Here the sequenced sample was blood, taken from a patient whose treatment included radiotherapy and nephrectomy. All receptors come from a woman in her 50s with renal cell carcinoma. Both conserved end residues are part of each CDR3. Each record gives: V gene, J gene, D gene, clone size, CDR3 protein, CDR3 DNA. A D gene is named only where the DNA matches it firmly. Part of the rows lack a size; the others show once, few, many or a class for expanded clones.

>TRBV5-1|TRBJ2-7|TRBD2|.
CASSSGLAGSYEQYF
TGCGCCAGCAGCTCGGGACTAGCGGGATCTTACGAGCAGTACTTC
>TRBV5-1|TRBJ2-2|.|.
CASAPHSSGDTGELFF
TGCGCCAGCGCACCCCACAGTTCGGGGGACACCGGGGAGCTGTTTTTT
>TRBV5-8|TRBJ2-1|.|.
CASSLGNNEQFF
TGTGCCAGCAGCTTGGGGAACAATGAGCAGTTCTTC
>TRBV18|TRBJ2-3|.|.
CASSPPSLSDTQYF
TGTGCCAGCTCACCCCCCTCTTTATCAGATACGCAGTATTTT
>TRBV27|TRBJ2-1|.|.
CASCPYTTRLF
TGTGCCAGCTGCCCCTACACCACTAGGCTCTTC
>TRBV9|TRBJ2-7|TRBD2|few
CASSVDGTSAYEQYF
TGTGCCAGCAGCGTAGACGGGACTAGCGCCTACGAGCAGTACTTC
>TRBV11-2|TRBJ1-1|TRBD1|once
CASSVGRDSEAFF
TGTGCCAGCAGCGTAGGGAGGGACAGTGAAGCTTTCTTT
>TRBV6-6|TRBJ1-5|.|.
CASSLAGSNQPQHF
TGTGCCAGCAGTTTGGCAGGGAGCAATCAGCCCCAGCATTTT
>TRBV5-1|TRBJ2-5|.|.
CASSLGPRGNQETQYF
TGCGCCAGCAGCTTAGGACCAAGAGGGAACCAAGAGACCCAGTACTTC
>TRBV7-9|TRBJ2-7|.|.
CASSPPWSPGGEQYF
TGTGCCAGCAGCCCCCCCTGGTCCCCGGGTGGGGAGCAGTACTTC
>TRBV4-3|TRBJ2-1|TRBD2|.
CASSQDASGTTYNEQFF
TGCGCCAGCAGCCAAGACGCTAGCGGGACTACCTACAATGAGCAGTTCTTC
>TRBV7-9|TRBJ1-2|.|few
CAGRPRAAGYTF
TGTGCCGGAAGGCCAAGGGCTGCTGGCTACACCTTC
>TRBV2|TRBJ1-5|.|.
CASKYEGGLSSQPQHF
TGTGCCAGCAAGTATGAGGGGGGACTCAGCAGTCAGCCCCAGCATTTT
>TRBV5-6|TRBJ2-3|.|.
CASSTRTGSWDTQYF
TGTGCCAGCTCCACTAGAACGGGGAGCTGGGATACGCAGTATTTT
>TRBV9|TRBJ1-2|.|.
CASSVGSGLIGKGYTF
TGTGCCAGCAGCGTAGGTTCGGGACTCATAGGTAAAGGCTACACCTTC
>TRBV28|TRBJ2-7|TRBD2|.
CASSSPPGGSYEQYF
TGTGCCAGCAGTTCACCCCCGGGGGGTTCCTACGAGCAGTACTTC
>TRBV28|TRBJ1-5|.|many
CASSFIVGSNQPQHF
TGTGCCAGCAGTTTCATCGTAGGGAGCAATCAGCCCCAGCATTTT
>TRBV28|TRBJ1-1|.|.
CASIGGGVTTEAFF
TGTGCCAGCATCGGTGGGGGGGTCACGACTGAAGCTTTCTTT
>TRBV5-1|TRBJ1-3|.|.
CASSLETGPYTSSSGNTIYF
TGCGCCAGCAGCCTGGAAACAGGTCCCTATACTAGTAGCTCTGGAAACACCATATATTTT
>TRBV5-1|TRBJ2-2|TRBD2|.
CASSGGTSAGELFF
TGCGCCAGCAGCGGGGGGACTAGCGCCGGGGAGCTGTTTTTT
>TRBV4-1|TRBJ2-7|.|.
CASSQEHGYYEQYF
TGCGCCAGCAGCCAAGAGCACGGGTACTACGAGCAGTACTTC
>TRBV5-1|TRBJ2-1|.|.
CANLVINEQFF
TGCGCCAATTTAGTAATAAATGAGCAGTTCTTC
>TRBV6-6|TRBJ1-2|.|.
CASSSPGSNYGYTF
TGTGCCAGCAGTTCCCCGGGCTCCAACTATGGCTACACCTTC
>TRBV29-1|TRBJ1-1|TRBD1|.
CSVTPGTANTEAFF
TGCAGCGTTACGCCCGGGACAGCGAACACTGAAGCTTTCTTT
>TRBV6-1|TRBJ2-5|.|.
CASMDSPGETQYF
TGTGCCAGCATGGACAGCCCAGGAGAGACCCAGTACTTC
>TRBV25-1|TRBJ1-1|.|.
CASSEPGDLITEAFF
TGTGCCAGCAGTGAACCGGGAGACTTGATAACTGAAGCTTTCTTT
>TRBV29-1|TRBJ1-2|TRBD1|.
CSVANRGLYGYTF
TGCAGCGTTGCAAACAGGGGTCTCTATGGCTACACCTTC
>TRBV28|TRBJ1-4|.|.
CASRMDPEKLFF
TGTGCCAGCAGAATGGACCCAGAAAAACTGTTTTTT
>TRBV5-6|TRBJ1-3|.|.
CASSLWGSIGNTIYF
TGTGCCAGCAGCTTATGGGGGTCCATCGGAAACACCATATATTTT
>TRBV6-1|TRBJ1-2|.|.
CASSEEGYTF
TGTGCCAGCAGTGAAGAGGGCTACACCTTC
>TRBV2|TRBJ2-7|.|.
CASLVTNYEQYF
TGTGCCAGCTTGGTGACAAACTACGAGCAGTACTTC
>TRBV13|TRBJ2-7|TRBD2|.
CASSLALKTSGRADEQYF
TGTGCCAGCAGCTTAGCCCTGAAGACTAGCGGGAGGGCAGACGAGCAGTACTTC
>TRBV4-3|TRBJ2-3|TRBD2|.
CASSLLAGAVTDTQYF
TGCGCCAGCAGCCTACTAGCGGGGGCCGTCACAGATACGCAGTATTTT